This T cell receptor (beta chain) is from a study of T cells in Graves' hyperthyroidism and ophthalmopathy. This clonotype has ten or more counts. What it binds is unknown. Blood was obtained at the first hyperthyroidism diagnosis, which preceded any ophthalmopathy symptoms. Isolation of PBMCs was performed on 8.5 to 10 ml fresh peripheral blood. Notes on the study in general: Prediction of ophthalmopathy progression came a median 6.5 months pre-onset. Ophthalmopathy was distinguished from stable hyperthyroidism by 13 V-J signatures.

Amplified TCR beta CDR3 regions came from RNA transcripts. HTBI primers were the set used in a first-round RT-PCR of the TCR CDR3. Each CDR3 protein is one row after TCRdb ran MiXCR on the multiplex PCR reads. The table includes fewer than 300,000 distinct CDR3 sequences, 25% to 30% detected once. The CDR3 consists of 12 residues. Germline-derived CDR1 and CDR2 are LNHDA and SQIVND (reference sequence). The V segment lost 0 bases and the J segment 11 bases; nucleotides outside the gene matches: 3. The sample was blood. The chain has TRBV19 and TRBJ1-1, with 7 bases that match TRBD1. The origin of this receptor is a man aged 40-49 years with Graves' hyperthyroidism that later progressed to Graves' ophthalmopathy. CDR3 nucleotides: TGTGCCAGTAGTATAGAAGACAGGGTGGCTTTCTTT. Translating it yields CASSIEDRVAFF.